This T cell receptor (beta chain) was profiled in a study of T cell responses to AZD1222 COVID-19 vaccine. Study-level information: Second-dose timings of about 4 or about 12 weeks were pooled. The study's findings and limits: No repertoire was sampled before or during the peak T cell response, only after it. Only a handful of AZD1222 recipients tested seropositive at baseline.

Of note for this clone: What it binds is unknown.

Between the trimmed V and J ends, which lost 0 bases and 0 bases, there was a span of 11 bases. Germline CDR1 reads SEHNR; CDR2 reads FQNEAQ (reference sequence). CDR3 length: 16 amino acids. The repertoire was sequenced with immunoSEQ multiplex PCR; TCRdb's copy has only in-frame clones and lacks some. The sample consists of roughly 130,000 clones, about 85% of them appearing once. The source material was peripheral blood, sampled on day 0 of AZD1222 vaccination. The genes are TRBV7-9 and TRBJ1-2; D not resolved. The clonotype was recovered from an adult in good health. The CDR3 DNA follows: TGTGCCAGCAGCTTAGCTGTCGGCAGTCCTAACTATGGCTACACCTTC. It codes for CASSLAVGSPNYGYTF.